This T cell receptor beta chain was documented in a study of shared clonotypes between healthy human individuals. The data were produced by immunoSEQ multiplex PCR, yet TCRdb's version contains in-frame clones alone and is incomplete. The table shows around 990,000 clones, with 70% to 85% occurring only once. V was cut by 3 bases and J by 2 bases, with 13 bases left in between. CDR1 is PRHDT and CDR2 is FYEKMQ in the germline V gene (reference sequence). The CDR3 spans 15 residues. Sequences were obtained from memory CD4+ T cells from PBMCs. This sample's subset: CD45RA-negative fraction. The clonotype comes from a man aged 18 to 35 in good health. Some clones in this sample may be carry-over from other donors' samples. The chain is built from TRBV13 and TRBJ2-5; D might be TRBD1 (5 bases). CDR3 bases: TGTGCCAGCAGCTTTCGACAGCCTAATCAAGAGACCCAGTACTTC. Protein product: CASSFRQPNQETQYF.